The T cell receptor beta chain described here comes from a study of beta chain features in type 1 diabetes. Germline CDR1 reads SSHAT; CDR2 reads FNYEAQ (reference sequence). The CDR3 is 16 amino acids. In regard to this clone: Relative to the germline gene, one junction end is altered; a read error may explain this.

What was sequenced were expressed TCRB transcripts, since all of the isolated RNA had been reverse transcribed. Here immunoSEQ multiplex PCR was the method, and the copy in TCRdb shows in-frame clones only, minus some. In the table there are 15,000 to 20,000 clones, about 50% of which are singletons. The gene calls are TRBV7-7 and TRBJ2-5; 12 nucleotides align to TRBD1. This sequence was found in a man between 18 and 29 years old in good health. The specimen sequenced was stem cell memory CD4+ T cells from blood. CDR3 DNA sequence: TGTGCTAGCAGCTTAGCCGGGACAGGGGGCTCCGAGACCCAGTACTTC. It yields the protein CASSLAGTGGSETQYF.